The sequence of this T cell receptor beta chain was determined in a study of chemoradiotherapy in HPV16-positive cancers. About the study: Candidate HPV-specific T-cell clones and common TCR motifs came from functional assays in a couple of HPV16-positive patients.

CDR1 LNHDA and CDR2 SQIVND come from the germline V gene (reference sequence). This CDR3 has 12 amino acids. V was pared by 1 base and J by 7 bases, with 4 bases between. Clones were sequenced by immunoSEQ multiplex PCR, and TCRdb holds only the in-frame ones, with some missing. The sample shows about 68,000 clones, about nine tenths of them seen only once. The specimen comprised blood, sampled from a patient who underwent chemoradiotherapy. This sequence originates from a human donor with HPV-associated anogenital cancer. The rearrangement joins TRBV19 to TRBJ1-4; D is uncertain. CDR3 loop: CASSIGGEKLFF. CDR3 bases: TGTGCCAGTAGTATAGGGGGTGAAAAACTGTTTTTT.